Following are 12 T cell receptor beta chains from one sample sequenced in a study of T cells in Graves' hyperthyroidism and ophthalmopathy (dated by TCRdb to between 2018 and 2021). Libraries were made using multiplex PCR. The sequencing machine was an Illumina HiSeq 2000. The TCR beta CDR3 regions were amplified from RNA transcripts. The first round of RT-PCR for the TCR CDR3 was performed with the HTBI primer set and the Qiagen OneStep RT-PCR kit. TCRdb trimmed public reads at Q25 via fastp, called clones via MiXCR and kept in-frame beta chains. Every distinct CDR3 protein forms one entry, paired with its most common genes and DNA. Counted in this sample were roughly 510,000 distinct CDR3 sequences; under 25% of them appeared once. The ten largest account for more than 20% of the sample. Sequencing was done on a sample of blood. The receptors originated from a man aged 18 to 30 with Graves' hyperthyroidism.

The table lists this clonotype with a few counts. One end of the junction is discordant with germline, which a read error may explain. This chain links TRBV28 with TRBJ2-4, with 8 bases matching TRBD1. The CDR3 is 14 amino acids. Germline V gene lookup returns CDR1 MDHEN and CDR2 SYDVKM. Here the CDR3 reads CASSLDRAKNIKYF. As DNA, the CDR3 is TGTGCCAGCAGTTTGGACAGGGCCAAAAACATTAAGTACTTC.

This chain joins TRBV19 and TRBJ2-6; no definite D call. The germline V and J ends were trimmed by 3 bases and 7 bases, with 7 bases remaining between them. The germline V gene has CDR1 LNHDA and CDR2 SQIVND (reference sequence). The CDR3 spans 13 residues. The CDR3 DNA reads TGTGCCAGTAGTATCCCAGGAGCCAACGTCCTGACTTTC. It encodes CASSIPGANVLTF.

The CDR3: CASNHFERGVYEQYF. The CDR3 DNA is TGCGCCAGCAACCACTTTGAGCGGGGGGTCTACGAGCAGTACTTC. The chain couples TRBV4-1 to TRBJ2-7, with 9 bases aligning to TRBD2. The germline gives CDR1 MGHRA, CDR2 YSYEKL. V gave up 7 bases and J gave up 3 bases; unmatched junction bases: 10. The CDR3 is made up of 15 amino acids.

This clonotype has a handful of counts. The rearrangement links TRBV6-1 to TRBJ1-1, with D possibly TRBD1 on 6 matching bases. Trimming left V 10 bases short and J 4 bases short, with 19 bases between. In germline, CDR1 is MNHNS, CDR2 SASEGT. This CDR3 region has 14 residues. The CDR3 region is CATSRGGVGTEAFF. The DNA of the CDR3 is TGTGCCACCTCCCGGGGGGGCGTAGGCACTGAAGCTTTCTTT.

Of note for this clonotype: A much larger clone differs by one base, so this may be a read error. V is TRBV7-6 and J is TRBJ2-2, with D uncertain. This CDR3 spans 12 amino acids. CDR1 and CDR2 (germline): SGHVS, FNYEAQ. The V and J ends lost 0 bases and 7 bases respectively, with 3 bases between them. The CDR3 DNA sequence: TGTGCCAGCAGCTTAGCAGACGGGGAGCTGTTTTTT. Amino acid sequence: CASSLADGELFF.

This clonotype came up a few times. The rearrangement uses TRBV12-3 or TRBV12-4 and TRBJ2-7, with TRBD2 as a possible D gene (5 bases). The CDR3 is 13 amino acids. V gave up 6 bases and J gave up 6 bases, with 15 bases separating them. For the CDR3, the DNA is TGTGCCAGCAGCGGACTGACCCTACGCGAGCAGTACTTC. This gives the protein CASSGLTLREQYF.

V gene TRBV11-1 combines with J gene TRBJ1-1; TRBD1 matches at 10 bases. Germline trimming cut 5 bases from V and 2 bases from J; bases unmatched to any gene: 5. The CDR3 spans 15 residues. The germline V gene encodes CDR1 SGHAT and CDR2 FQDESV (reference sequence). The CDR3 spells CASSKWTGGNTEAFF. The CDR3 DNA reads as TGTGCCAGCAGCAAATGGACAGGGGGAAACACTGAAGCTTTCTTT.

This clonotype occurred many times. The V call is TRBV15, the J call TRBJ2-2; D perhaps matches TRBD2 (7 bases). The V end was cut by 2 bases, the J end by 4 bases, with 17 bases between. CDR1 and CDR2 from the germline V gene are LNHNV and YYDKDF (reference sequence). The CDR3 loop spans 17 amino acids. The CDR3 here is CATSRLTLGGGTGELFF. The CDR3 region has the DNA TGTGCCACCAGCAGACTCACCTTAGGGGGGGGCACCGGGGAGCTGTTTTTT.

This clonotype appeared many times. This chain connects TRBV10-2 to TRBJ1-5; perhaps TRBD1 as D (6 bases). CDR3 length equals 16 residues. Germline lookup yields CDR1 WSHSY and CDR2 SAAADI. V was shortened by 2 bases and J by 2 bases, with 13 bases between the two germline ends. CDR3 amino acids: CASSEGTLPGNQPQHF. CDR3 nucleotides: TGCGCCAGCAGTGAGGGGACACTTCCCGGCAATCAGCCCCAGCATTTT.

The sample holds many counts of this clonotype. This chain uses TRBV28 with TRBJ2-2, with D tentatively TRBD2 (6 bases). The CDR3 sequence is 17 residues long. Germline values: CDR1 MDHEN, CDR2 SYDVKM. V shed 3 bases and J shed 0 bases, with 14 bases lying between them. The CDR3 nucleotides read TGTGCCAGCAGTTTTTTGCGGGGCTCTCCGAACACCGGGGAGCTGTTTTTT. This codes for CASSFLRGSPNTGELFF.

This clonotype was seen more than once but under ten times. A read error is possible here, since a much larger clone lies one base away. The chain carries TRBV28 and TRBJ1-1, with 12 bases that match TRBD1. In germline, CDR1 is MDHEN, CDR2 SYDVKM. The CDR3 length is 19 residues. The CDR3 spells CAGSLVGTGGWKGATEAFF. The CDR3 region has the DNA TGTGCCGGCAGTTTGGTTGGGACAGGGGGCTGGAAGGGCGCTACTGAAGCTTTCTTT. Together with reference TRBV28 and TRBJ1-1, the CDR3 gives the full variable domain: DVKVTQSSRYLVKRTGEKVFLECVQDMDHENMFWYRQDPGLGLRLIYFSYDVKMKEKGDIPEGYSVSREKKERFSLILESASTNQTSMYLCAGSLVGTGGWKGATEAFFGQGTRLTVV.

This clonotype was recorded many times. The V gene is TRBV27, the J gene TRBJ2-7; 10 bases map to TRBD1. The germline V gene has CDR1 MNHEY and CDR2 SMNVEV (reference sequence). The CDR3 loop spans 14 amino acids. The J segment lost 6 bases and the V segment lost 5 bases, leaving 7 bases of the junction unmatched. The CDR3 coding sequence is TGTGCCAGCAGTAACACGGGACAGGGGCCCGAGCAGTACTTC. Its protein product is CASSNTGQGPEQYF.